This entry lists 32 T cell receptor beta chains sequenced from one sample in a study of T cell responses to AZD1222 COVID-19 vaccine. Repertoires were generated with immunoSEQ multiplex PCR, while TCRdb's copy carries only in-frame clones and drops some. The sample lists around 94,000 clones, 85% to 90% occurring once. Here the sequenced sample was peripheral blood, taken on day 0 of AZD1222 vaccination. These TCRs come from an adult in good health.

The rearrangement links TRBV6-2 or TRBV6-3 to TRBJ2-7; 9 bases line up with TRBD1. The CDR3 has 15 amino acids. J gave up 4 bases and V 7 bases, and 11 bases lay outside the gene matches. Germline CDR1 is MNHEY and CDR2 is SVGEGT. The CDR3 protein is CASTPLGQGNYEQYF. CDR3 nucleotide sequence: TGTGCCAGCACCCCACTGGGACAGGGAAATTACGAGCAGTACTTC.

This clone was found once. The chain links TRBV19 to TRBJ1-2; D possibly corresponds to TRBD1 (5 bases). Germline assignment: CDR1 LNHDA and CDR2 SQIVND (reference sequence). V was trimmed by 5 bases and J by 5 bases, leaving 9 bases between them. The CDR3 is 12 amino acids. As DNA, the CDR3 is TGTGCCAGTAGTTTCGGGGCGTATGGCTACACCTTC. Translated: CASSFGAYGYTF. Together with reference TRBV19 and TRBJ1-2, the CDR3 gives the full variable domain: DGGITQSPKYLFRKEGQNVTLSCEQNLNHDAMYWYRQDPGQGLRLIYYSQIVNDFQKGDIAEGYSVSREKKESFPLTVTSAQKNPTAFYLCASSFGAYGYTFGSGTRLTVV.

The chain links TRBV6-5 to TRBJ2-2; D is unclear. Trimming pared 2 bases from V and 5 bases from J, leaving 12 bases between. There are 15 residues in the CDR3. Per germline, CDR1 MNHEY and CDR2 SVGAGI. The CDR3 DNA is TGTGCCAGCAGTTACACCGGCGTGGGGACCGGGGAGCTGTTTTTT. Amino acids: CASSYTGVGTGELFF.

This chain links TRBV18 with TRBJ1-1, with 7 bases that match TRBD1. The CDR3 runs to 12 residues. Trimming took 6 bases from V and 10 from J; bases not matched to a gene: 8. Germline-derived CDR1 and CDR2 are KGHSH and LQKENI. As DNA, the CDR3 is TGTGCCAGCTCCCTAGACAGGGTCGGAGCTTTCTTT. Its translation is CASSLDRVGAFF.

The chain uses TRBV2 and TRBJ1-2, with no clear D. V shed 2 bases and J shed 2 bases, with 12 bases lying between them. CDR1 is SNHLY and CDR2 is FYNNEI in the germline V gene. CDR3 length: 15 amino acids. The CDR3 DNA reads TGTGCCAGCAGTGAAAGGGAACCTTTAAACTATGGCTACACCTTC. It yields the protein CASSEREPLNYGYTF.

V gene TRBV4-1 combines with J gene TRBJ1-4; TRBD1 is a possible D gene (6 bases). V was clipped by 2 bases and J by 7 bases, with 11 bases between them. Germline V gene data show CDR1 as MGHRA and CDR2 as YSYEKL. There are 14 residues in the CDR3. CDR3 DNA: TGCGCCAGCAGCCAACGGGGGGCAGGTGAAAAACTGTTTTTT. This encodes CASSQRGAGEKLFF.

The gene calls are TRBV4-3 and TRBJ1-6; D not certain. Germline V lookup: CDR1 LGHNA, CDR2 YSLEER. The CDR3 covers 13 residues. With 2 bases removed from V and 8 bases from J, the gap between germline ends came to 7 bases. The DNA for the CDR3 is TGCGCCAGCAGCCAATCTCTCCATTCACCCCTCCACTTT. Its translation is CASSQSLHSPLHF.

V is TRBV11-1 and J is TRBJ1-1; 7 bases match TRBD1. Germline trimming cut 5 bases from V and 8 bases from J; bases unmatched to any gene: 5. The CDR3 length is 12 residues. Germline V gives CDR1 SGHAT, CDR2 FQDESV (reference sequence). DNA of the CDR3: TGTGCCAGCAGCCTCGACAGGGAAGAAGCTTTCTTT. Amino acid sequence: CASSLDREEAFF.

The chain recombines TRBV6-5 with TRBJ1-1; D unresolved. Germline V gives CDR1 MNHEY, CDR2 SVGAGI. The ends were cut back, 3 bases at V and 4 bases at J, with 15 bases in the middle. This CDR3 spans 15 amino acids. CDR3 DNA: TGTGCCAGCAGTTATACCCCGGGCGATGGCACTGAAGCTTTCTTT. This translates into CASSYTPGDGTEAFF.

This rearrangement joins TRBV12-3 or TRBV12-4 to TRBJ1-1; D gene unclear. The germline V and J ends were trimmed by 2 bases and 5 bases, with 3 bases remaining between them. CDR3 length: 11 amino acids. CDR3 protein: CASSLYTEAFF. DNA of the CDR3: TGTGCCAGCAGTTTATATACTGAAGCTTTCTTT.

This sequence joins TRBV6-2 or TRBV6-3 and TRBJ1-1; D is ambiguous. From germline, CDR1 is MNHEY and CDR2 SVGEGT. There are 13 residues in the CDR3. Trimming stripped 2 bases from V and 8 bases from J, with 12 bases between. In DNA, the CDR3 is TGTGCCAGCAGTTACGGCCCCGCGGCCGAAGCTTTCTTT. It is translated as CASSYGPAAEAFF.

The chain links TRBV6-1 to TRBJ1-4, with D tentatively TRBD1 (5 bases). There are 17 residues in the CDR3. Trimming left V 2 bases short and J 3 bases short, with 16 bases between. CDR1 is MNHNS and CDR2 is SASEGT in the germline V gene. The CDR3 protein is CASSERGQGGANEKLFF. The CDR3, as DNA: TGTGCCAGCAGTGAAAGAGGGCAGGGAGGGGCTAATGAAAAACTGTTTTTT.

The chain is built from TRBV5-1 and TRBJ1-3; D is unclear. Germline loops: CDR1 SGHRS, CDR2 YFSETQ. The germline V and J ends were trimmed by 0 bases and 2 bases, with 6 bases remaining between them. The CDR3 has 14 amino acids. Here the CDR3 DNA reads TGCGCCAGCAGCTTGGAAGGGACTGGAAACACCATATATTTT. As protein: CASSLEGTGNTIYF.

V and J are TRBV19 and TRBJ1-1; D not resolved. This CDR3 is 13 amino acids long. The V end was cut by 6 bases, the J end by 1 base, with 9 bases between. Germline V gives CDR1 LNHDA, CDR2 SQIVND (reference sequence). The CDR3 nucleotides read TGTGCCAGTAGCGACTGGAGGAACACTGAAGCTTTCTTT. This translates into CASSDWRNTEAFF.

The rearrangement links TRBV5-6 to TRBJ1-6, with TRBD1 as a possible D gene (6 bases). The V gene lost 4 bases and the J gene lost 5 bases, with 13 bases spanning the gap. Germline lookup yields CDR1 SGHDT and CDR2 YYEEEE. This CDR3 contains 15 residues. For the CDR3, the DNA is TGTGCCAGCAGCCCACAGGGACTGCATAATTCACCCCTCCACTTT. Protein: CASSPQGLHNSPLHF.

CDR3 residues: CASSYSIAQNYGYTF. CDR3 nucleotides: TGTGCCAGCAGTTACTCGATTGCACAGAACTATGGCTACACCTTC. V is TRBV6-2 or TRBV6-3 and J is TRBJ1-2; D call uncertain. In germline, CDR1 is MNHEY, CDR2 SVGEGT. The CDR3 runs 15 residues. The germline V and J ends were trimmed by 0 bases and 2 bases, with 10 bases remaining between them.

The rearrangement links TRBV4-2 to TRBJ1-4; perhaps TRBD1 as D (5 bases). Trimming left V 0 bases short and J 8 bases short, with 19 bases between. The CDR3 is 17 residues long. Germline CDR1 and CDR2: LGHNA and YNFKEQ. This chain's CDR3 is CASSQDGAGTPGEKLFF. The CDR3, as DNA: TGTGCCAGCAGCCAAGACGGGGCCGGGACTCCGGGGGAAAAACTGTTTTTT.

In this sample, this clone turned up a few times. V gene TRBV5-1 combines with J gene TRBJ2-3; TRBD2 matches at 7 bases. Germline V gene data show CDR1 as SGHRS and CDR2 as YFSETQ. V was pared by 3 bases and J by 0 bases, with 4 bases of the junction left unmatched. The length of the CDR3 is 15 residues. Here the CDR3 DNA reads TGCGCCAGCAGCTGGGGCGGGGGTAGCACAGATACGCAGTATTTT. Translated: CASSWGGGSTDTQYF.

The chain joins TRBV19 to TRBJ1-6, with TRBD1 as a possible D gene (5 bases). The V end was cut by 1 base, the J end by 9 bases, with 10 bases between. The germline V gene encodes CDR1 LNHDA and CDR2 SQIVND (reference sequence). The CDR3 runs 14 residues. CDR3 amino acids: CASSIGGISSPLHF. For the CDR3, the DNA is TGTGCCAGTAGTATAGGGGGCATCAGTTCACCCCTCCACTTT.

With regard to this clone: The sample holds other DNA sequences that translate to the same CDR3. The V gene is TRBV9, the J gene TRBJ1-1; TRBD1 is a possible D gene (6 bases). Germline loops: CDR1 SGDLS, CDR2 YYNGEE. The length of the CDR3 is 14 residues. Trimming removed 0 bases from V and 4 bases from J, with 10 bases in between. In nucleotides, the CDR3 is TGTGCCAGCAGCGTAGCCAGGGGAGGCACTGAAGCTTTCTTT. It is translated as CASSVARGGTEAFF.

The rearrangement uses TRBV16 and TRBJ1-1, with unresolved D. The CDR3 loop spans 12 amino acids. The V end was cut by 4 bases, the J end by 5 bases, with 8 bases between. In germline, CDR1 is KGHSY, CDR2 FQNENV. The chain's CDR3 is CASSPSGTEAFF. CDR3 DNA: TGTGCCAGCAGCCCGAGCGGGACTGAAGCTTTCTTT.

The chain joins TRBV9 to TRBJ2-3, with D uncertain. The CDR3 sequence is 15 residues long. Germline V gene data show CDR1 as SGDLS and CDR2 as YYNGEE. V was cut by 0 bases and J by 2 bases, with 10 bases left in between. For the CDR3, the DNA is TGTGCCAGCAGCGTAGGGGTCCCGGCCACAGATACGCAGTATTTT. It codes for CASSVGVPATDTQYF.

The chain has TRBV29-1 and TRBJ1-1; TRBD1 agrees at 7 bases. The CDR3 runs 13 residues. From germline, CDR1 is SQVTM and CDR2 ANQGSEA. J lost 2 bases, V lost 6 bases, and 6 bases had no gene match. CDR3 sequence (DNA): TGCAGCGTCTTAGGGGGCACCAACACTGAAGCTTTCTTT. Amino acids: CSVLGGTNTEAFF. Full variable domain (outside the CDR3, taken from reference TRBV29-1 and TRBJ1-1): SAVISQKPSRDICQRGTSLTIQCQVDSQVTMMFWYRQQPGQSLTLIATANQGSEATYESGFVIDKFPISRPNLTFSTLTVSNMSPEDSSIYLCSVLGGTNTEAFFGQGTRLTVV.

CDR3 loop: CASSLGLGMTDEQFF. CDR3 DNA: TGTGCCAGCAGCTTAGGGTTGGGGATGACAGATGAGCAGTTCTTC. This rearrangement joins TRBV11-2 to TRBJ2-1, with D possibly being TRBD1 (5 bases). V lost 1 base and J 8 bases, leaving 15 bases between the germline ends. CDR3 size: 15 residues. Per the germline V gene, CDR1 is SGHAT and CDR2 is FQNNGV.

The V gene is TRBV15, the J gene TRBJ1-5; 8 bases fit TRBD1. This CDR3 spans 14 amino acids. CDR1 LNHNV and CDR2 YYDKDF come from the germline V gene (reference sequence). The J segment lost 5 bases and the V segment lost 1 base, leaving 1 base of the junction unmatched. The CDR3 coding sequence is TGTGCCACCAGCAGAGCAGGGGGCTATCAGCCCCAGCATTTT. Translation: CATSRAGGYQPQHF.

The chain recombines TRBV5-5 with TRBJ1-6; 9 bases are shared with TRBD1. The CDR3 is 13 residues long. Trimming took 4 bases from V and 10 from J; bases not matched to a gene: 3. Germline-derived CDR1 and CDR2 are SGHKS and YYEKEE (reference sequence). The CDR3 region is CASSGDRESPLHF. CDR3 DNA sequence: TGTGCCAGCAGCGGGGACAGGGAGTCACCCCTCCACTTT.

The genes are TRBV7-3 and TRBJ2-1; TRBD2 agrees at 13 bases. Losses at the gene ends were 3 bases for V and 5 bases for J; bases not matched to a gene: 1. The CDR3 extends over 15 amino acids. Germline-derived CDR1 and CDR2 are SGHTA and FQGTGA. CDR3 nucleotide sequence: TGTGCCAGCAGCTTGGGACTAGCGGGGAACAATGAGCAGTTCTTC. This encodes CASSLGLAGNNEQFF.

The count of this clone is one. The CDR3 DNA sequence: TGTGCCATCAGTGACACCCGCGGGGACACTGAAGCTTTCTTT. Protein sequence: CAISDTRGDTEAFF. J is TRBJ1-1 and V is TRBV10-3; D uncertain. The CDR3 consists of 14 residues. V was cut by 3 bases and J by 3 bases, with 11 bases left in between. Germline CDR1 and CDR2: ENHRY and SYGVKD.

V usage is TRBV7-9 and J usage is TRBJ2-7; 8 bases line up with TRBD2. Germline values: CDR1 SEHNR, CDR2 FQNEAQ (reference sequence). CDR3 size: 15 residues. The ends lost 1 base at V and 3 bases at J; junction bases unmatched: 5. The CDR3 nucleotides read TGTGCCAGCAGCTTAGGAGTAGCGGGGTTCTACGAGCAGTACTTC. Amino acid sequence: CASSLGVAGFYEQYF.

The chain has TRBV4-1 and TRBJ2-3; 11 bases map to TRBD2. Germline-derived CDR1 and CDR2 are MGHRA and YSYEKL. The CDR3 sequence is 15 residues long. V gave up 2 bases and J gave up 9 bases; unmatched junction bases: 7. The CDR3 sequence: CASSQLAGGPGTQYF. CDR3 DNA sequence: TGCGCCAGCAGCCAATTAGCGGGGGGGCCAGGGACGCAGTATTTT.

The chain joins TRBV7-2 to TRBJ2-6; D may be TRBD1 (6 bases). The CDR3 length is 17 residues. The germline V and J ends were trimmed by 1 base and 0 bases, with 10 bases remaining between them. Germline V lookup: CDR1 SGHTA, CDR2 FQGNSA. The CDR3 region is CASSLGQGRSGANVLTF. In DNA, the CDR3 is TGTGCCAGCAGCTTAGGCCAGGGGCGCTCTGGGGCCAACGTCCTGACTTTC.

This clone was seen only once. This chain connects TRBV4-1 to TRBJ2-7; TRBD1 matches 12 bases. Germline trimming cut 4 bases from V and 6 bases from J; bases unmatched to any gene: 7. Germline-derived CDR1 and CDR2 are MGHRA and YSYEKL. The CDR3 spans 15 residues. The chain's CDR3 is CASSPGQGAWGEQYF. For the CDR3, the DNA is TGCGCCAGCAGCCCGGGACAGGGGGCATGGGGCGAGCAGTACTTC.